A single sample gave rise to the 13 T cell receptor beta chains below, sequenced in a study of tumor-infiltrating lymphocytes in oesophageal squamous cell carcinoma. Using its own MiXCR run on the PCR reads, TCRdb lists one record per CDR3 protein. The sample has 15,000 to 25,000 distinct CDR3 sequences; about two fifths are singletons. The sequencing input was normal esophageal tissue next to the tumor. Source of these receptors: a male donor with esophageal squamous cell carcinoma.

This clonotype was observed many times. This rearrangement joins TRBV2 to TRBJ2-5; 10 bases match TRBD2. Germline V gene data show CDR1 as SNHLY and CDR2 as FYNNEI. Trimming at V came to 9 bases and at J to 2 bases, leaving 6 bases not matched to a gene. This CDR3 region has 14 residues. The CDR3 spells CASRLAGVQETQYF. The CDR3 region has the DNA TGTGCCAGTAGACTAGCGGGCGTGCAAGAGACCCAGTACTTC.

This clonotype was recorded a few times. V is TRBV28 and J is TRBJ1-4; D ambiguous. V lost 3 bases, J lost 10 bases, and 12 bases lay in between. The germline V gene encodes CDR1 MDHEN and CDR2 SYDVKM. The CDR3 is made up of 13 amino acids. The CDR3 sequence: CASSFVRKGKLFF. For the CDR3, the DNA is TGTGCCAGCAGTTTCGTCCGGAAGGGAAAACTGTTTTTT.

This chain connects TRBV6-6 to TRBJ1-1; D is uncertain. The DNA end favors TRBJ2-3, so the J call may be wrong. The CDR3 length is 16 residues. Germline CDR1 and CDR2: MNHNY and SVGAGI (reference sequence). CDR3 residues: CASSYSIGWLTDTQYF. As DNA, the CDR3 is TGTGCCAGCAGTTACTCGATCGGCTGGCTCACAGATACGCAGTATTTT.

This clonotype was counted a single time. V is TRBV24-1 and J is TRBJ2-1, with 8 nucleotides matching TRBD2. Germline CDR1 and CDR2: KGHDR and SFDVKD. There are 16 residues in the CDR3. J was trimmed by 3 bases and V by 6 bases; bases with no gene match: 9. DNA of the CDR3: TGTGCCACCAGTTCTAGGACTAGCAACGTCTACAATGAGCAGTTCTTC. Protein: CATSSRTSNVYNEQFF.

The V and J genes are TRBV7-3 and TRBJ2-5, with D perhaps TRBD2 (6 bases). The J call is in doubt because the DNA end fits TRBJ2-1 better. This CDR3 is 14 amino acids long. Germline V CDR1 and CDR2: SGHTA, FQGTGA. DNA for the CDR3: TGTGCCAGCAGCCCCGGACTGGAGGGCATTGAGCAGTTCTTC. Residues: CASSPGLEGIEQFF.

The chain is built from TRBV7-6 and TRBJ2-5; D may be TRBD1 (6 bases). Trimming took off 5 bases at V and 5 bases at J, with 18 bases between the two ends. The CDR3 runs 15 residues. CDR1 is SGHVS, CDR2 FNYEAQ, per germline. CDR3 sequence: CASSTGTLVQETQYF. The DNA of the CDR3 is TGTGCCAGCAGCACCGGGACATTAGTCCAGGAGACCCAGTACTTC.

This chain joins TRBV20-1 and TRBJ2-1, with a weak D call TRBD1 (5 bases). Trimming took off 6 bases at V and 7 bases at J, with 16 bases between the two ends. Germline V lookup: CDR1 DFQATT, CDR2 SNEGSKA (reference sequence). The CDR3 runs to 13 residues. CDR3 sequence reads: CSAAQGLDNEQFF. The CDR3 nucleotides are TGCAGTGCCGCGCAGGGTCTTGATAATGAGCAGTTCTTC.

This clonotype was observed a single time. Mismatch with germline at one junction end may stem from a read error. Written as DNA, the CDR3 is TGTGCCAGCAGTTACTCACTAGAGGCGGGCGTAGGCTTCTTC. Protein sequence: CASSYSLEAGVGFF. The chain carries TRBV6-5 and TRBJ2-7; D possibly corresponds to TRBD2 (5 bases). This CDR3 spans 14 amino acids. CDR1 is MNHEY and CDR2 is SVGAGI in the germline V gene.

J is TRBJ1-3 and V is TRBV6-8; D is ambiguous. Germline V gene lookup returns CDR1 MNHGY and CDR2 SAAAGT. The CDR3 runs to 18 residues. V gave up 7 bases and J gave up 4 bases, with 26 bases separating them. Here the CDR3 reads CASIERMSGSSWGNTIYF. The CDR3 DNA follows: TGTGCCAGCATCGAAAGGATGTCGGGAAGCTCGTGGGGAAACACCATATATTTT.

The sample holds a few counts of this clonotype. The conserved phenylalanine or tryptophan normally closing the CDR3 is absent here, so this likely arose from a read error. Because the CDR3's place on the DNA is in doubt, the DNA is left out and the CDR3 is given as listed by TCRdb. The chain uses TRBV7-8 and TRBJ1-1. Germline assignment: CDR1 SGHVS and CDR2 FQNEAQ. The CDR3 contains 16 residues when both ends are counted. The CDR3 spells CASSLVAGGLEQYFGP.

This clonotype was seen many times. CDR3 region: CAVSEGRASTDTQYF. CDR3 nucleotide sequence: TGTGCCGTCTCCGAGGGTAGGGCTAGCACAGATACGCAGTATTTT. The V gene is TRBV10-3, the J gene TRBJ2-3, with a possible D match to TRBD2 (5 bases). Germline V gene lookup returns CDR1 ENHRY and CDR2 SYGVKD. The CDR3 runs 15 residues. Trimming pared 11 bases from V and 0 bases from J, leaving 18 bases between.

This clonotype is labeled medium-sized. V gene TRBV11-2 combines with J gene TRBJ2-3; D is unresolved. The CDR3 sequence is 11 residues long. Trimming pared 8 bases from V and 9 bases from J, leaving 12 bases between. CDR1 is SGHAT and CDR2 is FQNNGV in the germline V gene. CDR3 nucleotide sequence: TGTGCCAGCGGGCTCCCCGGGACGCAGTATTTT. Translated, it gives CASGLPGTQYF.

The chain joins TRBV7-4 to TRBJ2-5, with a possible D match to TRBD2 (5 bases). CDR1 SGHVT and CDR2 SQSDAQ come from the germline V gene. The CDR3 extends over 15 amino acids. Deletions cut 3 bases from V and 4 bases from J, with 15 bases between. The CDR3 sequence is CASSLYGSLGETQYF. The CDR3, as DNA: TGTGCCAGCAGCTTGTATGGGAGCTTGGGAGAGACCCAGTACTTC.